This TCR beta chain was identified during a study of shared clonotypes between healthy human individuals. V shed 8 bases, J shed 2 bases, and the junction held 5 bases outside the gene matches. There are 13 residues in the CDR3. Germline-derived CDR1 and CDR2 are MDHEN and SYDVKM. Profiled with immunoSEQ multiplex PCR; TCRdb holds only in-frame clones, not every one. The repertoire holds approximately 1.5 million clones, with 97% to 99% as singletons. The sequence derives from a man aged 25-45 years in good health. The chain has TRBV28 and TRBJ2-5; TRBD2 agrees at 7 bases. Sequenced: naive CD4+ T cells sorted from blood. Subset given: CD45RA+ positively selected. The chain's CDR3 is CASGREPQETQYF. CDR3 coding DNA: TGTGCCAGCGGGCGGGAGCCACAAGAGACCCAGTACTTC.